This is a list of T cell receptor beta chains from one sample in a study of T cell repertoires in cytomegalovirus infection. TCRdb analysed the reads with MiXCR anew, one entry per CDR3 protein. The data contain under 200,000 distinct CDR3 sequences, over 25% of them seen just once; the ten biggest clones take up about 28%. The sequenced material came from PBMCs. The receptors stem from a human donor in good health (CMV status not recorded). Some clones in this sample may be carry-over from other donors' samples. Each CDR3 is given with its conserved first and last residue. The D gene is left open where the match is weak. For some rows the clone size is stated as once, few or many, or as a class when expanded; others skip it.

CDR3 length | J gene | clone size | D gene | V gene | CDR3 protein | CDR3 DNA
13 | TRBJ1-2 | . | . | TRBV20-1 | CSALPQGNYGYTF | TGCAGTGCTCTCCCCCAGGGGAACTATGGCTACACCTTC
13 | TRBJ1-2 | . | TRBD1 | TRBV20-1 | CSAPQGVGYGYTF | TGCAGTGCGCCACAGGGGGTCGGATATGGCTACACCTTC
15 | TRBJ2-7 | . | TRBD2 | TRBV9 | CASSVGLAERNEQYF | TGTGCCAGCAGCGTTGGACTAGCGGAGCGTAATGAGCAGTACTTC
16 | TRBJ2-2 | . | . | TRBV7-9 | CASSAKGLGNTGELFF | TGTGCCAGCAGCGCAAAGGGGCTAGGAAACACCGGGGAGCTGTTTTTT
14 | TRBJ2-2 | many | . | TRBV7-2 | CASSFSRGTGELFF | TGTGCCAGCAGCTTTTCCAGGGGCACCGGGGAGCTGTTTTTT
15 | TRBJ1-3 | few | . | TRBV7-2 | CASSPSRASGNTIYF | TGTGCCAGCAGCCCTAGTCGGGCCTCTGGAAACACCATATATTTT
16 | TRBJ2-5 | . | . | TRBV5-4 | CASSLNEVQGQETQYF | TGTGCCAGCAGCTTGAACGAGGTCCAGGGCCAAGAGACCCAGTACTTC
13 | TRBJ2-1 | . | . | TRBV10-3 | CAIRPEPTNEQFF | TGTGCCATCAGGCCGGAACCAACGAATGAGCAGTTCTTC
17 | TRBJ2-7 | . | . | TRBV7-9 | CASSLVVSSTATYEQYF | TGTGCCAGCAGCTTAGTTGTCAGCTCTACCGCTACCTACGAGCAGTACTTC
22 | TRBJ2-6 | . | TRBD1 | TRBV5-1 | CASSLAKRSADRLSSGANVLTF | TGCGCCAGCAGCTTGGCCAAGAGGTCGGCGGACAGGCTTAGCTCTGGGGCCAACGTCCTGACTTTC
16 | TRBJ2-5 | . | . | TRBV7-2 | CASSLASRQCRETQYF | TGTGCCAGCAGCTTAGCCTCCCGGCAGTGTAGGGAGACCCAGTATTTC
15 | TRBJ1-2 | many | TRBD1 | TRBV6-2/TRBV6-3 | CASSSGGTGLYGYTF | TGTGCCAGCAGTTCCGGGGGGACAGGTCTCTATGGCTACACCTTC
17 | TRBJ1-6 | . | . | TRBV7-2 | CASSLPAPGAGYSPLHF | TGTGCCAGCAGCTTACCGGCGCCGGGGGCAGGGTATTCACCCCTCCACTTT
15 | TRBJ2-1 | . | . | TRBV29-1 | CSVETAERSYNEQFF | TGCAGCGTTGAGACCGCCGAGAGGTCCTACAATGAGCAGTTCTTC
14 | TRBJ2-7 | few | . | TRBV5-1 | CASSLNPRDYEQYF | TGCGCCAGCAGCTTGAACCCAAGGGATTACGAGCAGTACTTC
11 | TRBJ2-3 | . | . | TRBV12-3/TRBV12-4 | CASRRTDTQYF | TGTGCCAGCAGGCGTACAGATACGCAGTATTTT
14 | TRBJ1-2 | . | . | TRBV5-1 | CASSLGQRLYGYTF | TGCGCCAGCAGCTTGGGACAGAGACTCTATGGCTACACCTTC
16 | TRBJ1-6 | few | . | TRBV5-1 | CASSDRSGRLGSPLHF | TGCGCCAGCAGCGACCGATCAGGGCGGCTGGGTTCACCCCTCCACTTT
15 | TRBJ2-1 | few | . | TRBV19 | CASSIRASSYNEQFF | TGTGCCAGTAGTATACGGGCTAGCTCCTACAATGAGCAGTTCTTC
15 | TRBJ2-3 | . | . | TRBV20-1 | CSARRGGGEGDTQYF | TGCAGTGCTAGACGAGGAGGGGGCGAGGGAGATACGCAGTATTTT
14 | TRBJ1-1 | . | . | TRBV29-1 | CSVEDPSQVNEAFF | TGCAGCGTTGAAGACCCATCTCAGGTGAATGAAGCTTTCTTT
15 | TRBJ2-7 | many | . | TRBV11-2 | CASSLDPMTGYEQYF | TGTGCCAGCAGCTTAGATCCTATGACAGGATACGAGCAGTACTTC
14 | TRBJ1-2 | few | . | TRBV5-1 | CASSLEMTQSGYTF | TGCGCCAGCAGCTTGGAAATGACTCAATCCGGCTACACCTTC
17 | TRBJ2-5 | . | TRBD2 | TRBV5-1 | CASSSWTSGGATETQYF | TGCGCCAGCAGCTCCTGGACTAGCGGGGGGGCCACTGAGACCCAGTACTTC
14 | TRBJ1-1 | . | . | TRBV12-5 | CASGLGEWNTEAFF | TGTGCTAGTGGTTTGGGGGAGTGGAACACTGAAGCTTTCTTT
15 | TRBJ1-1 | . | . | TRBV7-9 | CASRSPKGQNTEAFF | TGTGCCAGCAGATCGCCGAAGGGGCAGAACACTGAAGCTTTCTTT
11 | TRBJ1-2 | . | . | TRBV20-1 | CSAKRPQGYTF | TGCAGTGCTAAAAGACCTCAAGGCTACACCTTC
17 | TRBJ1-1 | . | . | TRBV27 | CASSPGPGGDMNTEAFF | TGTGCCAGCAGTCCAGGACCGGGGGGTGACATGAACACTGAAGCTTTCTTT
15 | TRBJ1-1 | . | TRBD1 | TRBV7-6 | CASSRHTGGNTEAFF | TGTGCCAGCAGTCGTCATACAGGGGGCAACACTGAAGCTTTCTTT
14 | TRBJ2-7 | . | TRBD1 | TRBV6-5 | CASRFPGQSNEQYF | TGTGCCAGCAGGTTCCCGGGACAGTCTAACGAGCAGTACTTC
16 | TRBJ1-5 | few | TRBD1 | TRBV20-1 | CSATRTGVKLNQPQHF | TGCAGTGCCACACGGACAGGAGTCAAACTTAATCAGCCCCAGCATTTT
13 | TRBJ2-7 | . | . | TRBV7-2 | CASSRSTSYEQYF | TGTGCCAGCAGCCGCTCAACCTCCTACGAGCAGTACTTC
12 | TRBJ1-1 | . | . | TRBV30 | CAWGRTSTEAFF | TGTGCCTGGGGACGTACCTCCACTGAAGCTTTCTTT
16 | TRBJ1-6 | . | . | TRBV6-2/TRBV6-3 | CASSYSNSLSRSPLHF | TGTGCCAGCAGTTACTCGAACTCCTTATCTCGTTCACCCCTCCACTTT
18 | TRBJ2-5 | many | . | TRBV7-8 | CASSFNRNSGTPQETQYF | TGTGCCAGCAGCTTCAACCGGAACTCCGGGACACCTCAAGAGACCCAGTACTTC
16 | TRBJ1-5 | few | . | TRBV20-1 | CSARDAGTARVLPQHF | TGCAGTGCTAGAGACGCCGGGACCGCCAGAGTGTTGCCCCAGCATTTT
14 | TRBJ1-1 | . | . | TRBV6-5 | CASSRTDMNTEAFF | TGTGCCAGCAGTCGGACAGACATGAACACTGAAGCTTTCTTT
15 | TRBJ2-1 | many | . | TRBV7-2 | CASSLAQSWENEQFF | TGTGCCAGCAGCTTAGCCCAGTCTTGGGAGAATGAGCAGTTCTTC
18 | TRBJ2-4 | . | . | TRBV20-1 | CSGVMGVQRTIAKNIQYF | TGCAGTGGAGTGATGGGGGTCCAGAGAACCATAGCCAAAAACATTCAGTACTTC
18 | TRBJ1-5 | few | TRBD1 | TRBV5-6 | CASSLNRGRSRSNQPQHF | TGTGCCAGCAGCTTGAACAGGGGGCGCAGTCGGAGCAATCAGCCCCAGCATTTT
14 | TRBJ1-1 | . | . | TRBV29-1 | CSARAASTGPEAFF | TGCAGCGCCCGAGCGGCCTCAACGGGCCCTGAAGCTTTCTTT
15 | TRBJ1-5 | few | TRBD1 | TRBV20-1 | CSARGGTGINQPQHF | TGCAGTGCTAGAGGGGGGACAGGGATTAATCAGCCCCAGCATTTT
19 | TRBJ2-7 | . | TRBD2 | TRBV7-2 | CASSILLGLAGSSSYEQYF | TGTGCCAGCAGCATACTATTGGGACTAGCGGGCTCCAGCTCCTACGAGCAGTACTTC
13 | TRBJ1-1 | . | . | TRBV25-1 | CASRWTENTEAFF | TGTGCCAGCAGATGGACTGAGAACACTGAAGCTTTCTTT
16 | TRBJ1-6 | . | TRBD1 | TRBV10-3 | CAISEAGTGNPSPLHF | TGTGCCATCAGTGAAGCTGGGACAGGGAATCCCTCACCCCTCCACTTT
14 | TRBJ1-1 | many | . | TRBV6-2/TRBV6-3 | CASSYSKGNTEAFF | TGTGCCAGCAGTTACTCGAAAGGTAACACTGAAGCTTTCTTT